Listed here are 16 T cell receptor beta chains from one sample, sequenced in a study of molecular identifiers for immune sequencing clone quantification. TCRdb used MiXCR to reprocess the PCR reads, holding one entry per CDR3 protein. The sample consists of approximately 500,000 distinct CDR3 sequences, roughly 24% of them appearing once. Material for sequencing was naive CD8+ T cells from blood, with Jurkat cell RNA spiked in. Subset in this sample: FACS-sorted CD8+CD4-CCR7+CD45RA+ naive T cells. The receptors shown here come from a human donor in good health. Some libraries in this study had Jurkat cell RNA spiked in.

This clonotype was detected only a few times. V and J are TRBV27 and TRBJ2-3, with 9 bases matching TRBD2. With V trimmed by 3 bases and J by 1 base, 8 bases remained unmatched. From germline, CDR1 is MNHEY and CDR2 SMNVEV (reference sequence). This CDR3 contains 17 residues. The CDR3 DNA is TGTGCCAGCAGTTTTTTAGGTCTAGCGGGGCGCACAGATACGCAGTATTTT. Its protein is CASSFLGLAGRTDTQYF.

This clonotype turned up a few times. The chain uses TRBV12-3 or TRBV12-4 and TRBJ2-7; D may be TRBD1 or TRBD2 (5 bases each). V was trimmed by 5 bases and J by 4 bases, leaving 18 bases between them. The CDR3 sequence is 15 residues long. DNA of the CDR3: TGTGCCAGCAGTCTCCGGGGACCTCAGCAGTACGAGCAGTACTTC. It codes for CASSLRGPQQYEQYF.

The chain employs TRBV15 and TRBJ2-3; TRBD2 matches at 7 bases. This CDR3 has 15 amino acids. Germline V gene data show CDR1 as LNHNV and CDR2 as YYDKDF (reference sequence). The trim removed 8 bases at V and 2 bases at J, leaving 10 bases unmatched. CDR3 nucleotides: TGTGCCACCTCTGCTAGCGGTGGGATCACAGATACGCAGTATTTT. This gives the protein CATSASGGITDTQYF.

For this clonotype: This clone may be a read error of a much larger clone one base away. Because the CDR3 is missing its conserved closing phenylalanine or tryptophan, this is likely a read error. J is TRBJ2-3 and V is TRBV6-6; D not certain. CDR3 length equals 14 residues. Between the trimmed V and J ends, which lost 7 bases and 3 bases, there was a span of 14 bases. CDR1 is MNHNY, CDR2 SVGAGI, per germline (reference sequence). DNA for the CDR3: TGTGCCAGCACCCTCACCGGGTTGACAGATACGCAGTATCTT. It translates to CASTLTGLTDTQYL.

This clonotype was detected only a few times. V gene TRBV12-3 or TRBV12-4 combines with J gene TRBJ2-5; no definite D call. The CDR3 loop spans 12 amino acids. Trimming removed 8 bases from V and 3 bases from J, with 10 bases in between. CDR3 loop: CASAKSKETQYF. For the CDR3, the DNA is TGTGCCAGCGCTAAATCAAAAGAGACCCAGTACTTC.

This clonotype appeared many times. The J gene is TRBJ2-7, the V gene TRBV7-9; D is possibly TRBD1 (5 bases). Between the trimmed V and J ends, which lost 1 base and 7 bases, there was a span of 8 bases. The CDR3 length is 12 residues. Germline V CDR1 and CDR2: SEHNR, FQNEAQ (reference sequence). CDR3 nucleotide sequence: TGTGCCAGCAGCTTAGTAGGGGTTGAGCAGTACTTC. Residues: CASSLVGVEQYF.

This clonotype showed up many times. The chain is built from TRBV14 and TRBJ1-4; weak D call: TRBD1 (6 bases). Germline CDR1 is SGHDN and CDR2 is FVKESK. The length of the CDR3 is 18 residues. V lost 4 bases and J lost 0, with 18 bases in between. In DNA form, the CDR3 reads TGTGCCAGCAGCCTGGGGGACAAGTACGACGCAACTAATGAAAAACTGTTTTTT. Translating gives CASSLGDKYDATNEKLFF.

The table lists this clonotype with a few counts. V gene TRBV7-8 combines with J gene TRBJ2-1; D is unclear. Germline-derived CDR1 and CDR2 are SGHVS and FQNEAQ. V was pared by 3 bases and J by 1 base, with 7 bases between. The CDR3 consists of 14 residues. The DNA for the CDR3 is TGTGCCAGCAGCTTTAGAGATTCCTACAATGAGCAGTTCTTC. Translating it yields CASSFRDSYNEQFF.

This clonotype was detected only a few times. The chain employs TRBV24-1 and TRBJ1-1, with 7 bases aligning to TRBD1. Germline V CDR1 and CDR2: KGHDR, SFDVKD. The CDR3 consists of 15 residues. J was trimmed by 3 bases and V by 3 bases; bases with no gene match: 6. CDR3 in amino acids: CATSDGQAGYTEAFF. Here the CDR3 DNA reads TGTGCCACCAGTGATGGACAGGCGGGGTACACTGAAGCTTTCTTT.

The chain couples TRBV12-3 or TRBV12-4 to TRBJ1-5, with 7 bases matching TRBD1. V dropped 5 bases and J dropped 7; count of bases not matched to a gene: 5. CDR3 length: 13 residues. CDR3 protein: CASSVLGQQPQHF. As DNA, the CDR3 is TGTGCCAGCAGTGTCCTGGGACAGCAGCCCCAGCATTTT.

In regard to this clonotype: With a much larger clone just one base away, this may be a read error. The V gene is TRBV7-2, the J gene TRBJ1-5, with D unresolved. This CDR3 region has 15 residues. CDR1 and CDR2 (germline): SGHTA, FQGNSA. CDR3 sequence (DNA): TGTGCCAGCAGCTTATTGTATTCGGGCCAACTGCCCCGGCATTTT. It is translated as CASSLLYSGQLPRHF.

The chain couples TRBV7-9 to TRBJ2-7, with TRBD2 as a possible D gene (5 bases). Trimming removed 2 bases at V and 6 bases at J, with 8 bases between. The length of the CDR3 is 12 residues. CDR1 and CDR2 (germline): SEHNR, FQNEAQ (reference sequence). The CDR3 sequence: CASSLWGAEQYF. For the CDR3, the DNA is TGTGCCAGCAGCTTATGGGGAGCCGAGCAGTACTTC.

This clonotype was seen many times. The rearrangement joins TRBV7-9 to TRBJ1-1, with 9 bases that match TRBD1. This CDR3 has 14 residues. The V and J ends lost 6 bases and 7 bases, in that order; junction bases with no gene match: 9. Germline V gives CDR1 SEHNR, CDR2 FQNEAQ (reference sequence). CDR3 in DNA: TGTGCCAGCAGTCCCCGGACAGGGGATCTTGAAGCTTTCTTT. Translated, it gives CASSPRTGDLEAFF. The full variable domain, in which reference TRBV7-9 and TRBJ1-1 provide the parts outside the CDR3, is DTGVSQNPRHKITKRGQNVTFRCDPISEHNRLYWYRQTLGQGPEFLTYFQNEAQLEKSRLLSDRFSAERPKGSFSTLEIQRTEQGDSAMYLCASSPRTGDLEAFFGQGTRLTVV.

This clonotype was counted at least ten times. The gene calls are TRBV24-1 and TRBJ2-2; weak D call: TRBD1 (6 bases). Germline assignment: CDR1 KGHDR and CDR2 SFDVKD. V was shortened by 0 bases and J by 5 bases, with 9 bases between the two germline ends. The CDR3 is 15 residues long. CDR3 nucleotides: TGTGCCACCAGTGATTTGCGTGGGACAACCGGGGAGCTGTTTTTT. Protein: CATSDLRGTTGELFF.

The genes are TRBV11-2 and TRBJ2-1; the match to TRBD1 covers 8 bases. Germline CDR1 reads SGHAT; CDR2 reads FQNNGV. The CDR3 is 15 amino acids. Trimming at V came to 5 bases and at J to 5 bases, leaving 8 bases not matched to a gene. This CDR3 is CASSPRTGKDNEQFF. The CDR3 coding sequence is TGTGCCAGCAGCCCCCGGACAGGGAAGGACAATGAGCAGTTCTTC.

This clonotype was counted ten times or more. The rearrangement joins TRBV29-1 to TRBJ2-7, with 12 bases aligning to TRBD2. CDR1 is SQVTM, CDR2 ANQGSEA, per germline. The V gene end was trimmed by 7 bases and the J gene end by 3 bases; junction bases not matched to a gene: 7. This CDR3 has 14 residues. The CDR3 sequence is CSARLAGVVYEQYF. The CDR3, as DNA: TGCAGCGCAAGACTAGCGGGAGTTGTCTACGAGCAGTACTTC.